This T cell receptor beta chain was sequenced for a study of blood T cell repertoires in COVID-19 (dated by TCRdb to 2019 to 2021). Concerning the study at large: Samples covering the acute and convalescent phases of COVID-19 were provided by collaborators in the United States, Italy and Spain. The material from the prospective study consisted of cDNA or gDNA derived from T cells, B-cell-depleted T cells, or PBMCs. Subjects who had been exposed to COVID-19, were actively infected with it, or had recovered from it provided the deeply sampled blood TCRbeta repertoires that made up the dataset. The repertoires were made available in a free public database intended to serve as a resource for research on the immune response to SARS-CoV-2. Samples were obtained from the ongoing ImmuneRACE study (first 160 participants) and from 1,254 subjects provided by 6 global collaborators. A de-identified subject ID, COVID-19 status, age in years and sex were almost always included in the sample metadata. Where available, HLA class I and class II types were obtained from metadata supplied by the sample provider rather than from assay-based typing.

General conclusions and limits of the study: How much clinical and demographic metadata was included differed by source and by participant, and the metadata was provided uncurated.

Collaborating institutions collected whole blood in K2EDTA tubes following their own protocols. For TCRbeta analysis, collaborators shipped samples as frozen whole blood, isolated PBMCs, or DNA extracted from either of those sample types. V is pared back by 0 bases and J by 7 bases, with 13 bases lying between the germline termini. Looking up the germline V gene (reference sequence) yields CDR1 GTSNPN and CDR2 SVGIG. From cysteine to phenylalanine, the CDR3 is 14 amino acids long. Just the 42-base CDR3 DNA is kept, in frame starting at base 1. TCRbeta CDR3 regions were amplified from genomic DNA by means of the immunoSEQ Assay, a bias-controlled multiplex PCR. Per the original workflow: Within the assay, amplification of reference gene primers was used to estimate how many nucleated cells each sample contained. To quantify the absolute abundance of each unique TCRbeta CDR3 rearrangement, sequence reads were collapsed and filtered. Productive Simpson clonality was computed per sample as the square root of Simpson's diversity index over productive rearrangements. Here the immuneACCESS table is served through TCRdb, limited to in-frame sequences with V and J called. Missing clones are a known gap in these copies; in checked studies unresolved V genes cover under half, and the rest lacks a known reason. V, J and clone size are taken as reported in that table, and D and trimming were inferred from the DNA itself. The sample table holds almost 50,000 clones, of which around nine tenths were seen once. The ten most abundant clones make up 3.9% of the sample.

With regard to this clone: The antigen this receptor binds is unknown. Base quality data are lacking; no much larger clone is found one base away.

The receptor comes from a human donor in a cohort sampled during active COVID-19. The sequence links TRBV30 to TRBJ1-5; the D segment cannot be called with confidence. The sample consisted of peripheral blood. CDR3 sequence: CAWSVRQSWQPQHF. The DNA sequence is TGTGCCTGGAGTGTGAGGCAGTCTTGGCAGCCCCAGCATTTT. Reference TRBV30 and TRBJ1-5 proteins supply the regions before and after the CDR3; the full variable domain is: SQTIHQWPATLVQPVGSPLSLECTVEGTSNPNLYWYRQAAGRGLQLLFYSVGIGQISSEVPQNLSASRPQDRQFILSSKKLLLSDSGFYLCAWSVRQSWQPQHFGDGTRLSIL.